What follows describes a single T cell receptor (beta chain). Antigen specificity is unknown. Treatment reported: oral pan-JAK inhibitor, 5-10 mg twice daily. Collected material from alopecia areata patients comprised lesional scalp punch biopsies and peripheral blood. This record comes from a study of CD8+ T cells in alopecia areata. The wider study: Treated patients were given 5 to 10 mg oral tofacitinib twice daily.

Extracted RNA was reverse transcribed, and the resulting cDNA served as sequencing template. Sequencing used immunoSEQ multiplex PCR; TCRdb keeps in-frame clones, though not all of them. This sample has 35,000 to 50,000 clones, with just over 65% found just once. V gave up 3 bases and J gave up 6 bases, with 18 bases separating them. Germline-derived CDR1 and CDR2 are LGHNA and YSLEER. The CDR3 length is 15 residues. General study points: There were many expanded lesional clones persisting in scalp and blood during tofacitinib. Scalp sample data also include resident alphabeta T cells from normal skin.

The sample consisted of CD8+ T cells sorted from blood, taken at week 4, from a patient treated with tofacitinib. The sequence was obtained from a human donor with alopecia areata. The V call is TRBV4-3, the J call TRBJ2-7, with D perhaps TRBD2 (5 bases). The CDR3 region has the DNA TGCGCCAGCAGCCATGATTCAGGAGGTCGTTTCGAGCAGTACTTC. It encodes CASSHDSGGRFEQYF.